This entry lists 11 T cell receptor beta chains sequenced from one sample in a study of OX40 agonist ivuxolimab in advanced cancers. The method was immunoSEQ multiplex PCR; TCRdb's version includes in-frame clones alone and lacks a portion of them. The profile shows tens of thousands of clones, roughly 77% of them singletons. Sequenced material: CD4+ or CD8+ T cells sorted from blood, taken in a trial of the OX40 agonist ivuxolimab. These receptors were taken from an adult with an advanced solid tumor such as melanoma, head and neck, liver or kidney cancer.

The chain is built from TRBV6-5 and TRBJ1-4; possibly TRBD1 for D (5 bases). Germline CDR1 reads MNHEY; CDR2 reads SVGAGI. The length of the CDR3 is 16 residues. Trimming stripped 4 bases from V and 1 base from J, with 13 bases between. The CDR3 reads CASSSNPGRTNEKLFF. The CDR3 nucleotides are TGTGCCAGCAGTTCTAATCCAGGGCGAACTAATGAAAAACTGTTTTTT.

The chain uses TRBV10-3 and TRBJ1-6; 10 bases are a match to TRBD1. The CDR3 loop spans 15 amino acids. From germline, CDR1 is ENHRY and CDR2 SYGVKD. The trim removed 6 bases at V and 6 bases at J, leaving 5 bases unmatched. CDR3: CAISRDRGTNSPLHF. The CDR3 nucleotides read TGTGCCATCAGCCGGGACAGGGGTACTAATTCACCCCTCCACTTT.

The V and J genes are TRBV6-1 and TRBJ1-1, with TRBD1 matching over 8 bases. J lost 4 bases, V lost 9 bases, and 7 bases had no gene match. The CDR3 length is 13 residues. Germline values: CDR1 MNHNS, CDR2 SASEGT. For the CDR3, the DNA is TGTGCCAGTTCGGGACAGGTCGGCACTGAAGCTTTCTTT. Its protein is CASSGQVGTEAFF.

The chain combines TRBV2 with TRBJ2-4, with 9 bases that match TRBD1. The CDR3 has 14 residues. Unmatched junction bases numbered 10, after V lost 4 bases and J lost 12 bases. Germline V gives CDR1 SNHLY, CDR2 FYNNEI. In nucleotides, the CDR3 is TGTGCCAGCAGTGCGGACAGGGGCGGTTGGGGTCAGTACTTC. It codes for CASSADRGGWGQYF.

This clone was counted once. The rearrangement links TRBV7-8 to TRBJ2-7; 10 bases agree with TRBD1. From germline, CDR1 is SGHVS and CDR2 FQNEAQ. J gave up 1 base and V 1 base, and 16 bases lay outside the gene matches. There are 20 residues in the CDR3. CDR3 sequence (DNA): TGTGCCAGCAGCTTAGATCCGACAGGGGGCGCGAATTGGGTATCCTACGAGCAGTACTTC. Amino acid sequence: CASSLDPTGGANWVSYEQYF.

This clone was observed a handful of times. The chain is built from TRBV11-2 and TRBJ2-7; TRBD1 might be the D (5 bases). The CDR3 loop spans 14 amino acids. V lost 1 base, J lost 0 bases, and 7 bases lay in between. Germline V lookup: CDR1 SGHAT, CDR2 FQNNGV. The CDR3, as DNA: TGTGCCAGCAGCTTAGGACAGCTCTCCTACGAGCAGTACTTC. It codes for CASSLGQLSYEQYF.

The gene calls are TRBV28 and TRBJ1-5, with a tentative D call TRBD1 (6 bases). Trimming stripped 6 bases from V and 4 bases from J, with 19 bases between. Germline values: CDR1 MDHEN, CDR2 SYDVKM. The CDR3 sequence is 16 residues long. The CDR3 is CASSNWGGARNQPQHF. The CDR3 nucleotides read TGTGCCAGCAGCAACTGGGGGGGGGCGCGGAATCAGCCCCAGCATTTT. Looking up the rest from reference TRBV28 and TRBJ1-5 gives the full variable domain: DVKVTQSSRYLVKRTGEKVFLECVQDMDHENMFWYRQDPGLGLRLIYFSYDVKMKEKGDIPEGYSVSREKKERFSLILESASTNQTSMYLCASSNWGGARNQPQHFGDGTRLSIL.

The genes are TRBV6-5 and TRBJ2-2; 8 bases match TRBD2. This CDR3 comprises 16 residues. Unmatched junction bases numbered 9, after V lost 3 bases and J lost 6 bases. The germline V gene encodes CDR1 MNHEY and CDR2 SVGAGI. The CDR3 loop is CASSYTVAGSAGELFF. The CDR3 DNA is TGTGCCAGCAGTTATACCGTAGCGGGATCAGCCGGGGAGCTGTTTTTT.

The chain joins TRBV2 to TRBJ1-1; the D gene is possibly TRBD1 (6 bases). Deletions cut 6 bases from V and 0 bases from J, with 14 bases between. This CDR3 spans 15 amino acids. Germline lookup yields CDR1 SNHLY and CDR2 FYNNEI. The CDR3 DNA follows: TGTGCCAGCAGCGTGGACAGCGGAATGAACACTGAAGCTTTCTTT. Residues: CASSVDSGMNTEAFF.

The chain carries TRBV2 and TRBJ1-1; a weak D match, TRBD1 (5 bases). The germline V and J ends were trimmed by 11 bases and 2 bases, with 15 bases remaining between them. Per the germline V gene, CDR1 is SNHLY and CDR2 is FYNNEI. This CDR3 is built from 13 residues. For the CDR3, the DNA is TGTGCCGTGACCCCACAGGTAAACACTGAAGCTTTCTTT. This encodes CAVTPQVNTEAFF.

This chain uses TRBV28 with TRBJ2-7; 14 bases align to TRBD2. J gave up 3 bases and V 5 bases, and 6 bases lay outside the gene matches. Germline V CDR1 and CDR2: MDHEN, SYDVKM. This CDR3 is 16 amino acids long. CDR3 loop: CASSPSTSGRVYEQYF. In DNA, the CDR3 is TGTGCCAGCAGTCCCTCGACTAGCGGGAGGGTCTACGAGCAGTACTTC. Combining the CDR3 with reference TRBV28 and TRBJ2-7 gives the whole variable domain DVKVTQSSRYLVKRTGEKVFLECVQDMDHENMFWYRQDPGLGLRLIYFSYDVKMKEKGDIPEGYSVSREKKERFSLILESASTNQTSMYLCASSPSTSGRVYEQYFGPGTRLTVT.